The TCR beta chain under discussion was sequenced for a study of prognosis after radiotherapy for stage I lung cancer. Overall study: Enrolled patients comprised approximately 14 with newly diagnosed primary stage I lung tumors and 5 or 6 with oligometastatic NSCLC after surgical resection of the primary tumor. In 3 to 5 fractions, radiotherapy was administered as SBRT with a biologically effective dose of at least 100 Gy.

Genomic DNA provided the template from which TCR beta CDR3 was amplified by two-round multiplex PCR. First-round PCR, the initial amplification, used primers specific to each TRBV and TRBJ gene. Via MiXCR, TCRdb re-called the multiplex PCR reads, giving one row per CDR3 protein. The data show 15,000 to 20,000 distinct CDR3 sequences, about a quarter seen once. The sample holds many counts of this clonotype. V lost 5 bases, J lost 7 bases, and 14 bases lay in between. CDR1 SEHNR and CDR2 FQNEAQ come from the germline V gene (reference sequence). The CDR3 has 13 amino acids. The V call is TRBV7-9, the J call TRBJ1-2; D call uncertain. The sequenced sample was PBMCs, obtained before or after stereotactic body radiation therapy (not recorded which). The sequence came from a donor aged 50 or older with non-small cell lung cancer. CDR3 loop: CASSPSEDPGYTF. The CDR3 DNA reads as TGTGCCAGCAGCCCGTCAGAGGATCCTGGCTACACCTTC.